This T cell receptor beta chain was captured by sequencing in a study of STAT5B mutations in CD4+ large granular lymphocyte leukemia. Study outcomes and limitations: Main leukemic clonotypes were patient-specific, but under 30% appeared at low frequency elsewhere. 8/27 top patient clones versus 2/35 control clones were TRBV06-family.

Sequencing was at survey level. Only in-frame clones appear in the TCRdb table, and some are missing; sequencing was by immunoSEQ multiplex PCR. The data contain about 30,000 clones, roughly 77% of them singletons. CDR3 length equals 14 residues. CDR1 is LNHDA, CDR2 SQIVND, per germline (reference sequence). Trimming pared 4 bases from V and 4 bases from J, leaving 13 bases between. With respect to this clone: The antigen remains unidentified.

The chain combines TRBV19 with TRBJ1-2; D not resolved. The sequencing input was CD4+ T cells from blood buffy coats. This clonotype was sampled from a human donor in good health. CDR3 amino acids: CASSTGPARYGYTF. The CDR3 DNA sequence: TGTGCCAGTAGTACCGGCCCGGCCCGCTATGGCTACACCTTC.